This T cell receptor (beta chain) was captured by sequencing in a study of sequential checkpoint blockade in melanoma. Looking at the study overall: Patients were randomized 1:1 to nivolumab-then-ipilimumab or ipilimumab-then-nivolumab first-line.

Noted treatment: randomized to nivolumab then ipilimumab (arm A) or the reverse (arm B). DNA-damaging chemotherapy had not been given to any patient beforehand. Sorted cells were live CD3+CD8+, lacking CD19 and CD56, from PBMCs. The protocol was immunoSEQ multiplex PCR, while the TCRdb copy is restricted to in-frame clones and leaves out a portion. This sample yields tens of thousands of clones, of which 75% to 80% are seen a single time; more than 20% belongs to the top ten. The sample in question was CD8+ T cells sorted from blood (inferred from file names), obtained from a patient given nivolumab and ipilimumab in sequence. The sequence came from a human donor with melanoma.

The CDR3 spells CASSLSLAGTDTQYF. Written as DNA, the CDR3 is TGTGCCAGCAGCTTAAGCCTAGCGGGCACAGATACGCAGTATTTT. The chain joins TRBV7-9 to TRBJ2-3; 7 bases are shared with TRBD2. The junction had 3 bases not matched to a gene; V was cut back by 2 bases and J by 1 base. CDR3 length: 15 residues. The germline CDR1 and CDR2 sequences are SEHNR and FQNEAQ (reference sequence).